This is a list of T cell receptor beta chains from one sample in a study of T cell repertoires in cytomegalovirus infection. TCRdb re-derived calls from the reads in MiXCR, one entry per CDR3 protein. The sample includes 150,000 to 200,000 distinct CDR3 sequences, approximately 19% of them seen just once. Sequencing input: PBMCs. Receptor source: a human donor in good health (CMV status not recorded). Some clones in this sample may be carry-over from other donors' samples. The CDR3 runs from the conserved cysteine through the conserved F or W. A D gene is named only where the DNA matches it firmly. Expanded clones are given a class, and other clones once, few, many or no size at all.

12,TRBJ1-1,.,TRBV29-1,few,CSVEEGPVKAFF,TGCAGCGTTGAAGAAGGACCAGTCAAAGCTTTCTTT
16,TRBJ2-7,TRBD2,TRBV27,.,CASSPAGLAGSYEQYF,TGTGCCAGCAGTCCGGCGGGACTAGCGGGTTCCTACGAGCAGTACTTC
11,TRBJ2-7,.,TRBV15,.,CATSRGAEQYF,TGTGCCACCAGCAGAGGGGCAGAGCAGTACTTC
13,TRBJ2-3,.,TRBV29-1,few,CSVVKVLADTQYF,TGCAGCGTTGTCAAGGTCCTTGCAGATACGCAGTATTTT
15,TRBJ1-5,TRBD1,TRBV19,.,CASSIGGQFNQPQHF,TGTGCCAGTAGTATAGGGGGACAGTTCAATCAGCCCCAGCATTTT
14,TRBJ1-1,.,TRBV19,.,CASSISLTNTEAFF,TGTGCCAGTAGTATAAGTCTGACGAACACTGAAGCTTTCTTT
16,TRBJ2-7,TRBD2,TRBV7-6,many,CASSLTTSGDLRGQYF,TGTGCCAGCAGCCTAACGACTAGCGGGGACCTCCGGGGGCAGTACTTC
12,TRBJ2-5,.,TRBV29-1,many,CSVDGRGETQYF,TGCAGCGTTGACGGCAGGGGTGAGACCCAGTACTTC
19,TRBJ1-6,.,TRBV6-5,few,CASSYSGGPGSGNNSPLHF,TGTGCCAGCAGTTACTCGGGAGGACCCGGGTCTGGGAATAATTCACCCCTCCACTTT
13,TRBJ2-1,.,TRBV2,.,CASSGDRLSEQFF,TGTGCCAGCAGTGGCGACCGCTTGAGTGAGCAGTTCTTC
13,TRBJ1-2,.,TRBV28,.,CASSTATDEGYTF,TGTGCCAGCAGTACCGCTACAGATGAGGGCTACACCTTC
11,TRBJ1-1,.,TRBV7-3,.,CASSPAIEAFF,TGTGCCAGCAGTCCTGCGATAGAAGCTTTCTTT
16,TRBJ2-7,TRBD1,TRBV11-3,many,CASSFLDRAPSYEQYF,TGTGCCAGCAGCTTCCTGGACAGGGCACCCTCCTACGAGCAGTACTTC
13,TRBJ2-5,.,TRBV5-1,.,CASSQQGPETQYF,TGCGCCAGCAGCCAGCAGGGCCCGGAGACCCAGTACTTC
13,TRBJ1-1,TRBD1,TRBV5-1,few,CASSSRTGGTTFF,TGCGCCAGCAGCTCGAGGACAGGCGGGACGACTTTCTTT
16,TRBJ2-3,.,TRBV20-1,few,CSARAQGAMATDTQYF,TGCAGTGCTAGAGCCCAGGGAGCTATGGCAACAGATACGCAGTATTTT
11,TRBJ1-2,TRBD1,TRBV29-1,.,CSGTGGDGYTF,TGCAGCGGGACAGGGGGTGATGGCTACACCTTC